The 8 T cell receptor beta chains below were found in one sample sequenced in a study of vaccination and CD4 T cells after COVID-19. No antigen has been assigned to these receptors. Stated treatment: roughly 11-day PBMC culture with coronavirus spike peptide pools or control peptides (ViraFEST assay). With the Oncomine TCR Beta short-read assay, DNA from cultured CD4+ T cells was sequenced. TCRdb recomputed calls from the PCR reads with MiXCR, one row per CDR3 protein. The repertoire holds around 16,000 distinct CDR3 sequences, approximately 50% seen once, with roughly 34% in the top ten. Source: cultured CD4+ T cells from blood, taken after SARS-CoV-2 vaccination. These receptors came from a human donor with COVID-19.

This clonotype has more than one count but fewer than ten. V usage is TRBV5-4 and J usage is TRBJ2-7, with TRBD2 identical over 7 bases. Per the germline V gene, CDR1 is SGHNT and CDR2 is YYREEE (reference sequence). CDR3 length equals 15 residues. Trimming took 3 bases from V and 0 from J; bases not matched to a gene: 6. As DNA, the CDR3 is TGTGCCAGCAGCTCCTCTAGCGGTAGCTCCTACGAGCAGTACTTC. This sequence encodes CASSSSSGSSYEQYF.

The chain uses TRBV6-2 or TRBV6-3 and TRBJ2-7; 12 nucleotides agree with TRBD2. The CDR3 extends over 15 amino acids. The germline gives CDR1 MNHEY, CDR2 SVGEGT. With V trimmed by 6 bases and J by 1 base, 4 bases remained unmatched. The CDR3 DNA is TGTGCCAGCAGACCCGGACTAGCGGGGTCCTACGAGCAGTACTTC. It yields the protein CASRPGLAGSYEQYF.

The chain employs TRBV11-2 and TRBJ2-5, with 13 bases matching TRBD2. Germline CDR1 and CDR2: SGHAT and FQNNGV. The CDR3 is made up of 17 amino acids. The J segment lost 5 bases and the V segment lost 3 bases, leaving 9 bases of the junction unmatched. The CDR3 DNA follows: TGTGCCAGCAGCTTTGCCAAACTAGCGGGGGGGCGGGAGACCCAGTACTTC. Protein: CASSFAKLAGGRETQYF.

The V and J genes are TRBV6-2 or TRBV6-3 and TRBJ1-5; D is uncertain. The germline V gene has CDR1 MNHEY and CDR2 SVGEGT. Trimming shortened V by 8 bases and J by 1 base, and 21 bases separated the two germline ends. The CDR3 spans 17 residues. The CDR3 bases are TGTGCCAGCCGTTCGTGGGGTGGGAGAAGGAGCAATCAGCCCCAGCATTTT. Its protein is CASRSWGGRRSNQPQHF.

The rearrangement uses TRBV12-3 or TRBV12-4 and TRBJ1-4; possible D gene TRBD1, 5 bases. V dropped 6 bases and J dropped 0 bases, with 8 bases sitting between them. The CDR3 consists of 14 residues. The CDR3 DNA follows: TGTGCCAGCAGGAGGGGCGCAACTAATGAAAAACTGTTTTTT. It is translated as CASRRGATNEKLFF.

This clonotype was observed a few times. The genes are TRBV30 and TRBJ1-6; D not certain. Germline V gives CDR1 GTSNPN, CDR2 SVGIG (reference sequence). This CDR3 region has 13 residues. Trimming shortened V by 1 base and J by 7 bases, and 8 bases separated the two germline ends. CDR3 sequence reads: CAWSGSRNSPLHF. CDR3 sequence (DNA): TGTGCCTGGAGTGGATCCCGGAATTCACCCCTCCACTTT.

The CDR3 DNA reads TGTGCCAGTACCTCGGCGGTGGGGAACGGCTACACCTTC. Translation: CASTSAVGNGYTF. The chain links TRBV19 to TRBJ1-2; no definite D call. The germline V gene encodes CDR1 LNHDA and CDR2 SQIVND (reference sequence). This CDR3 region has 13 residues. The ends were cut back, 7 bases at V and 8 bases at J, with 17 bases in the middle.

Of note for this clonotype: The junction differs from germline at one of its ends, possibly a read error. The rearrangement uses TRBV6-1 and TRBJ2-1; perhaps TRBD1 as D (6 bases). Germline values: CDR1 MNHNS, CDR2 SASEGT. The CDR3 has 12 residues. The CDR3 spells CTSSQTGDEQFF. The CDR3 nucleotides read TGTACCAGCAGTCAGACAGGCGATGAGCAGTTCTTC.